Presented here are 15 T cell receptor beta chains from one specimen sequenced in a study of cytomegalovirus exposure and HLA in healthy donors. In the PCR, 60 Vbeta and 13 Jbeta primers were used. Repertoires were generated with immunoSEQ multiplex PCR, while TCRdb's copy carries only in-frame clones and drops some. The data contain 150,000 to 200,000 clones, approximately 80% of them singletons. The material sequenced was PBMCs. The receptors originated from a woman between 45 and 65 years old in good health and CMV-seronegative.

A few counts support this clone. V usage is TRBV28 and J usage is TRBJ2-2; D not certain. V lost 6 bases and J lost 6, with 14 bases in between. The CDR3 covers 14 residues. Germline V gene sequence: CDR1 MDHEN, CDR2 SYDVKM. The CDR3 sequence is CASRRSGAAGELFF. CDR3 nucleotide sequence: TGTGCCAGCAGGAGATCAGGTGCCGCCGGGGAGCTGTTTTTT. The full variable domain, its missing parts supplied by reference TRBV28 and TRBJ2-2, is DVKVTQSSRYLVKRTGEKVFLECVQDMDHENMFWYRQDPGLGLRLIYFSYDVKMKEKGDIPEGYSVSREKKERFSLILESASTNQTSMYLCASRRSGAAGELFFGEGSRLTVL.

V is TRBV5-1 and J is TRBJ1-4; 9 positions agree with TRBD1. V gave up 7 bases and J gave up 1 base; unmatched junction bases: 2. CDR3 length equals 14 residues. CDR1 and CDR2 from the germline V gene are SGHRS and YFSETQ. In DNA, the CDR3 is TGCGCCAGCGGGACAGGGCGAACTAATGAAAAACTGTTTTTT. This sequence encodes CASGTGRTNEKLFF.

The V call is TRBV28, the J call TRBJ1-5; maybe TRBD1 (6 bases). Germline values: CDR1 MDHEN, CDR2 SYDVKM. V was pared by 4 bases and J by 5 bases, with 12 bases between. The CDR3 consists of 14 residues. CDR3 loop: CASSSPGEHQPQHF. CDR3 nucleotides: TGTGCCAGCAGTTCGCCAGGGGAGCATCAGCCCCAGCATTTT.

This chain joins TRBV5-1 and TRBJ1-6; D may be TRBD1 (6 bases). The CDR3 covers 17 residues. V lost 3 bases and J 1 base, leaving 14 bases between the germline ends. Germline lookup yields CDR1 SGHRS and CDR2 YFSETQ. The chain's CDR3 is CASSYTQQGSYNSPLHF. The CDR3 nucleotides are TGCGCCAGCAGCTACACTCAACAGGGATCCTATAATTCACCCCTCCACTTT.

This chain joins TRBV28 and TRBJ2-7; the match to TRBD1 covers 8 bases. The CDR3 length is 12 residues. J was trimmed by 3 bases and V by 6 bases; bases with no gene match: 1. In germline, CDR1 is MDHEN, CDR2 SYDVKM. This CDR3 reads CASRQGVYEQYF. The CDR3 DNA reads TGTGCCAGCAGACAGGGGGTCTACGAGCAGTACTTC.

The chain recombines TRBV5-1 with TRBJ2-6; TRBD2 is a possible D gene (7 bases). Germline lookup yields CDR1 SGHRS and CDR2 YFSETQ. This CDR3 contains 18 residues. The V and J ends lost 4 bases and 3 bases respectively, with 20 bases between them. The CDR3, as DNA: TGCGCCAGCAGCAAACCTCGGGGGGCAATACTTGGGGCCAACGTCCTGACTTTC. The encoded protein is CASSKPRGAILGANVLTF.

This chain joins TRBV5-1 and TRBJ2-2, with TRBD1 as a possible D gene (6 bases). V shed 5 bases and J shed 4 bases, with 9 bases lying between them. Germline loops: CDR1 SGHRS, CDR2 YFSETQ. The CDR3 runs 13 residues. CDR3 sequence: CASRLDSTGELFF. The CDR3 DNA is TGCGCCAGCAGACTGGACAGCACCGGGGAGCTGTTTTTT.

The rearrangement links TRBV5-1 to TRBJ2-6; 8 bases line up with TRBD1. Germline V CDR1 and CDR2: SGHRS, YFSETQ. The CDR3 length is 17 residues. Losses at the gene ends were 0 bases for V and 1 base for J; bases not matched to a gene: 3. The CDR3 sequence is CASSLAGQGSGANVLTF. The CDR3 nucleotides are TGCGCCAGCAGCTTGGCAGGACAGGGATCTGGGGCCAACGTCCTGACTTTC.

This chain joins TRBV10-3 and TRBJ2-2; 7 positions agree with TRBD2. The CDR3 sequence is 17 residues long. Germline CDR1 and CDR2: ENHRY and SYGVKD. J lost 1 base, V lost 2 bases, and 7 bases had no gene match. CDR3 in DNA: TGTGCCATCAGTGAGACCGCAAGCGGGAAGAACACCGGGGAGCTGTTTTTT. It yields the protein CAISETASGKNTGELFF.

V gene TRBV28 combines with J gene TRBJ2-1; tentatively, D is TRBD2 (5 bases). V was pared by 6 bases and J by 12 bases, with 18 bases between. The germline V gene has CDR1 MDHEN and CDR2 SYDVKM. The CDR3 is 13 amino acids. CDR3 residues: CASRINVDRGQFF. CDR3 coding DNA: TGTGCCAGCAGAATTAATGTAGATCGGGGGCAGTTCTTC. The complete variable domain, with remaining parts taken from reference TRBV28 and TRBJ2-1, reads DVKVTQSSRYLVKRTGEKVFLECVQDMDHENMFWYRQDPGLGLRLIYFSYDVKMKEKGDIPEGYSVSREKKERFSLILESASTNQTSMYLCASRINVDRGQFFGPGTRLTVL.

The chain joins TRBV28 to TRBJ2-5; D call uncertain. Trimming took 3 bases from V and 2 from J, leaving 7 bases between them. Per germline, CDR1 MDHEN and CDR2 SYDVKM. The CDR3 totals 13 residues. The CDR3 nucleotides read TGTGCCAGCAGTTTGGTACAGCAAGAGACCCAGTACTTC. Protein product: CASSLVQQETQYF.

This clone was detected a few times. CDR3 region: CASSLSGTVTQTQYF. CDR3 nucleotides: TGTGCCAGCAGTTTAAGCGGGACGGTAACACAGACCCAGTACTTC. The V and J genes are TRBV27 and TRBJ2-5; 7 bases map to TRBD2. The CDR3 covers 15 residues. In germline, CDR1 is MNHEY, CDR2 SMNVEV (reference sequence). The V segment lost 2 bases and the J segment 6 bases; nucleotides outside the gene matches: 9.

The rearrangement uses TRBV15 and TRBJ1-2; D may be TRBD1 (6 bases). Trimming took off 5 bases at V and 6 bases at J, with 16 bases between the two ends. CDR1 is LNHNV, CDR2 YYDKDF, per germline (reference sequence). The CDR3 consists of 14 residues. CDR3 loop: CATSPEGDMDGYTF. DNA of the CDR3: TGTGCCACCAGCCCAGAGGGGGATATGGATGGCTACACCTTC.

This chain uses TRBV4-1 with TRBJ1-4, with 7 bases identical to TRBD1. Germline-derived CDR1 and CDR2 are MGHRA and YSYEKL. Trimming cost V 0 bases and J 5 bases; bases outside gene matches: 3. CDR3 length: 15 amino acids. The CDR3, as DNA: TGCGCCAGCAGCCAAGATGGCAGGGGGAATGAAAAACTGTTTTTT. Protein product: CASSQDGRGNEKLFF.

The V call is TRBV23-1, the J call TRBJ1-3; no definite D call. TRBV23-1 is an open reading frame whose function is uncertain. The V and J ends lost 10 bases and 0 bases respectively, with 16 bases between them. The CDR3 consists of 15 residues. This chain's CDR3 is CATHTTRNSGNTIYF. CDR3 in DNA: TGCGCCACCCACACAACACGAAACTCTGGAAACACCATATATTTT.